This T cell receptor beta chain was retrieved from a study of T cell changes during pregnancy in multiple sclerosis. Assay: immunoSEQ multiplex PCR; the TCRdb copy retains only in-frame clones and omits some. The top ten clones hold around 1% of a sample with some 85,000 clones, about 96% of them seen once. This clone has just one count. V dropped 0 bases and J dropped 0 bases, with 13 bases sitting between them. CDR1 and CDR2 from the germline V gene are SGDLS and YYNGEE. The CDR3 sequence is 16 residues long. The receptor's source is a female donor with multiple sclerosis, enrolled in a pregnancy study. The chain couples TRBV9 to TRBJ2-7; a weak D match, TRBD2 (6 bases). The sequenced sample was peripheral blood, obtained in the second trimester of pregnancy. CDR3 sequence reads: CASSVEAAGSSYEQYF. The CDR3 region has the DNA TGTGCCAGCAGCGTAGAGGCGGCGGGGAGCTCCTACGAGCAGTACTTC.